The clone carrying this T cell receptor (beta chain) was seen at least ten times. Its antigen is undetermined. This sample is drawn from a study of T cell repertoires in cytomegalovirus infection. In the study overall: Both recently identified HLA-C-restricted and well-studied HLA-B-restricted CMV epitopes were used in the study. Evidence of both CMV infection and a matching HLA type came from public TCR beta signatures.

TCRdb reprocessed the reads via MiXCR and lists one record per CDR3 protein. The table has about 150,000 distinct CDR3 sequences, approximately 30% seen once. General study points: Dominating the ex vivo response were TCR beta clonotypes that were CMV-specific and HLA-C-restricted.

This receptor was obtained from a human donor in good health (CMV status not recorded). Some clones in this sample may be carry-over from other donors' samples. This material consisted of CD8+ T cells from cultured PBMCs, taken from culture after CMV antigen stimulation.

The CDR3 nucleotides read TGCAGTGCGCAGGAGCGGGGGGGCTCCTACGAGCAGTACTTC. Translating gives CSAQERGGSYEQYF. This rearrangement joins TRBV20-1 to TRBJ2-7, with 10 nucleotides matching TRBD2. Trimming cost V 6 bases and J 0 bases; bases outside gene matches: 5. This CDR3 spans 14 amino acids. CDR1 and CDR2 (germline): DFQATT, SNEGSKA (reference sequence).